This T cell receptor beta chain originates from a study of metastatic and nonmetastatic thyroid tumors. Overall study: The comparison covered peripheral blood and tumor or nodule tissue in malignant and benign thyroid patients.

On this clone itself: The antigen remains unidentified.

Study observations and caveats: Across blood and tumor, TCR beta diversity in malignant thyroid tumors was reportedly significantly higher than in benign nodules.

The CDR3 contains 17 residues. The ends lost 5 bases at V and 4 bases at J; junction bases unmatched: 11. CDR1 and CDR2 (germline): SGHAT, FQNNGV. Each patient went into thyroid surgery without having received any treatment. MiXCR re-clonotyped the PCR reads for TCRdb. In the table there are approximately 13,000 clones, 33% of which are singletons. Source material: tumor tissue. This receptor was identified in a male donor with papillary thyroid cancer or a benign thyroid nodule (not recorded which). Some clones in this sample may be carry-over from other donors' samples. V and J are TRBV11-2 and TRBJ2-7; the match to TRBD2 covers 13 bases. In nucleotides, the CDR3 is TGTGCCAGCAGCCCAGCCAGGTGGACTAGCGGGAGTTACGAGCAGTACTTC. Translation gives CASSPARWTSGSYEQYF.